Here is one TCR beta chain with its context. This sample stems from a study of blood T cell repertoires in COVID-19. Study information: COVID-19 samples, acute and convalescent, were from the United States, Italy and Spain. PBMCs, B-cell-depleted T cells, or T cells were the source of the cDNA or gDNA that made up the material.

The germline gives CDR1 LNHNV, CDR2 YYDKDF (reference sequence). V lost 5 bases and J lost 1; bases outside the gene matches: 7. The length of the CDR3 is 16 residues. Original handling: Reference gene primer amplification yielded estimated nucleated cell counts. Assay used: immunoSEQ multiplex PCR; TCRdb lists only in-frame clones, some missing. Clonal size and the V and J genes are those of that table, whereas D and trimming came from the DNA. The sample contains approximately 260,000 clones, over 75% of which appear only once. Specimen: peripheral blood. The chain couples TRBV15 to TRBJ2-1; 8 nucleotides agree with TRBD2. The sequence was obtained from a woman in her 40s who had recovered from COVID-19. The CDR3 nucleotides read TGTGCCACCAGCTCTAGCGGGTACCTATCCTACAATGAGCAGTTCTTC. This translates into CATSSSGYLSYNEQFF.